The 30 T cell receptor beta chains below were found in one sample sequenced in a study of beta chain features in type 1 diabetes. Reverse transcription of all isolated RNA meant that expressed TCRB transcripts were sequenced. The protocol was immunoSEQ multiplex PCR, while the TCRdb copy is restricted to in-frame clones and leaves out a portion. Of a few hundred thousand clones in the sample, 15% to 20% were seen once. The sample consisted of naive CD4+ T cells from blood. All receptors derive from a woman under 30 in good health.

The rearrangement links TRBV9 to TRBJ2-7; 10 nucleotides match TRBD2. CDR1 and CDR2 (germline): SGDLS, YYNGEE. Trimming took 0 bases from V and 0 from J; bases not matched to a gene: 3. The CDR3 runs 16 residues. CDR3 amino acids: CASSVGGLASSYEQYF. CDR3 coding DNA: TGTGCCAGCAGCGTAGGGGGACTAGCGAGCTCCTACGAGCAGTACTTC.

The chain joins TRBV6-1 to TRBJ1-2; 10 bases match TRBD1. Germline V lookup: CDR1 MNHNS, CDR2 SASEGT. V lost 4 bases to trimming and J lost 7 bases; unmatched junction nucleotides: 9. This CDR3 has 15 residues. CDR3 protein: CASSAPGQGRIGYTF. CDR3 sequence (DNA): TGTGCCAGCAGTGCGCCGGGACAGGGGAGAATTGGCTACACCTTC.

In this sample, this clone turned up a few times. V and J are TRBV18 and TRBJ2-2, with D possibly TRBD2 on 5 matching bases. Germline V CDR1 and CDR2: KGHSH, LQKENI. Trimming removed 1 base at V and 0 bases at J, with 9 bases between. This CDR3 is 16 amino acids long. Here the CDR3 reads CASSPLEGANTGELFF. CDR3 nucleotides: TGTGCCAGCTCACCACTTGAGGGCGCGAACACCGGGGAGCTGTTTTTT.

J is TRBJ2-1 and V is TRBV7-2, with 13 nucleotides matching TRBD2. Germline CDR1 SGHTA, CDR2 FQGNSA. The CDR3 spans 17 residues. V lost 2 bases, J lost 9 bases, and 10 bases stayed unmatched. The CDR3, as DNA: TGTGCCAGCAGCTTATTATTTGGGACTAGCGGGATTGGTGAGCAGTTCTTC. The encoded protein is CASSLLFGTSGIGEQFF.

The chain joins TRBV6-5 to TRBJ1-6, with 7 bases matching TRBD1. CDR1 and CDR2 (germline): MNHEY, SVGAGI. Trimming cost V 10 bases and J 7 bases; bases outside gene matches: 13. CDR3 length equals 15 residues. The CDR3 bases are TGTGCCACCCTCTTGCGACAGGGCTACAATTCACCCCTCCACTTT. Its translation is CATLLRQGYNSPLHF.

The V gene is TRBV9, the J gene TRBJ1-5; a weak D match, TRBD1 (6 bases). The CDR3 has 17 amino acids. In germline, CDR1 is SGDLS, CDR2 YYNGEE. V lost 4 bases to trimming and J lost 10 bases, with 27 bases between them. CDR3 in amino acids: CASSPNHETGARRPQHF. Written as DNA, the CDR3 is TGTGCCAGCAGCCCAAACCATGAGACAGGAGCCCGACGACCCCAGCATTTT. Drawing the rest from reference TRBV9 and TRBJ1-5, the complete variable domain is DSGVTQTPKHLITATGQRVTLRCSPRSGDLSVYWYQQSLDQGLQFLIQYYNGEERAKGNILERFSAQQFPDLHSELNLSSLELGDSALYFCASSPNHETGARRPQHFGDGTRLSIL.

This clone showed up just a few times. The rearrangement joins TRBV6-5 to TRBJ2-2; possible D gene TRBD1, 6 bases. The CDR3 has 14 residues. Germline assignment: CDR1 MNHEY and CDR2 SVGAGI. V shed 6 bases and J shed 2 bases, with 10 bases lying between them. Written as DNA, the CDR3 is TGTGCCAGCAGACCGGGACAAAACACCGGGGAGCTGTTTTTT. Translated: CASRPGQNTGELFF.

The gene calls are TRBV30 and TRBJ2-7, with D possibly TRBD1 on 5 matching bases. Germline loops: CDR1 GTSNPN, CDR2 SVGIG (reference sequence). The CDR3 has 14 amino acids. V lost 0 bases to trimming and J lost 0 bases, with 9 bases between them. CDR3 region: CAWSVQGSSYEQYF. The CDR3, as DNA: TGTGCCTGGAGTGTCCAGGGTAGCTCCTACGAGCAGTACTTC.

This clone was counted only a few times. The rearrangement uses TRBV2 and TRBJ2-1; 10 bases are shared with TRBD2. After removal of 6 bases from V and 0 bases from J, the junction contained 5 bases not matched to a gene. CDR1 SNHLY and CDR2 FYNNEI come from the germline V gene. This CDR3 has 16 residues. This CDR3 reads CASRLLAGSSYNEQFF. The CDR3 region has the DNA TGTGCCAGCAGACTACTAGCGGGGAGCTCCTACAATGAGCAGTTCTTC. Full variable domain (outside the CDR3, taken from reference TRBV2 and TRBJ2-1): EPEVTQTPSHQVTQMGQEVILRCVPISNHLYFYWYRQILGQKVEFLVSFYNNEISEKSEIFDDQFSVERPDGSNFTLKIRSTKLEDSAMYFCASRLLAGSSYNEQFFGPGTRLTVL.

This clone was observed a handful of times. The chain links TRBV7-2 to TRBJ2-3, with 9 bases lining up with TRBD1. The trim removed 3 bases at V and 7 bases at J, leaving 8 bases unmatched. This CDR3 comprises 15 residues. Germline V CDR1 and CDR2: SGHTA, FQGNSA. The CDR3 coding sequence is TGTGCCAGCAGCTTCCGGGACAGGGTAGAAAATACGCAGTATTTT. Amino acid sequence: CASSFRDRVENTQYF.

There are a few counts of this clone. The V and J genes are TRBV2 and TRBJ2-1; the D gene is possibly TRBD2 (5 bases). The CDR3 runs 12 residues. V lost 8 bases, J lost 6 bases, and 11 bases lay in between. The germline gives CDR1 SNHLY, CDR2 FYNNEI. CDR3 residues: CASSEETNEQFF. The DNA for the CDR3 is TGTGCCAGCTCGGAGGAGACCAATGAGCAGTTCTTC.

This chain links TRBV11-3 with TRBJ2-5, with a tentative D call TRBD1 (6 bases). The length of the CDR3 is 15 residues. Germline CDR1 and CDR2: SGHNT and YENEEA. V shed 4 bases and J shed 5 bases, with 17 bases lying between them. The CDR3 sequence is CASSYSLGGDETQYF. The CDR3 DNA reads as TGTGCCAGCAGCTACTCCTTAGGGGGTGACGAGACCCAGTACTTC. The full variable domain, rest sourced from reference TRBV11-3 and TRBJ2-5, is EAGVVQSPRYKIIEKKQPVAFWCNPISGHNTLYWYLQNLGQGPELLIRYENEEAVDDSQLPKDRFSAERLKGVDSTLKIQPAELGDSAVYLCASSYSLGGDETQYFGPGTRLLVL.

This clone showed up just a few times. This rearrangement joins TRBV19 to TRBJ2-7, with 8 bases identical to TRBD1. This CDR3 is built from 14 residues. Germline trimming cut 3 bases from V and 6 bases from J; bases unmatched to any gene: 7. Germline assignment: CDR1 LNHDA and CDR2 SQIVND (reference sequence). This CDR3 reads CASSIDRGLGEQYF. Here the CDR3 DNA reads TGTGCCAGTAGTATCGACAGGGGATTGGGCGAGCAGTACTTC.

The chain couples TRBV6-5 to TRBJ2-3; D might be TRBD2 (5 bases). Trimming stripped 4 bases from V and 5 bases from J, with 19 bases between. Germline V gene sequence: CDR1 MNHEY, CDR2 SVGAGI. There are 16 residues in the CDR3. The DNA for the CDR3 is TGTGCCAGCAGTTTCGGAAGGACTCCTCTTGGAGATACGCAGTATTTT. Translating it yields CASSFGRTPLGDTQYF.

As to this clone: Other nucleotide sequences from this sample produce the same CDR3. The chain combines TRBV5-1 with TRBJ2-5; 11 nucleotides agree with TRBD2. This CDR3 comprises 14 residues. Germline CDR1 is SGHRS and CDR2 is YFSETQ. After removal of 7 bases from V and 3 bases from J, the junction contained 5 bases not matched to a gene. The CDR3 protein is CASSPGLAEETQYF. DNA of the CDR3: TGCGCCAGCTCGCCGGGACTAGCGGAAGAGACCCAGTACTTC.

This clone was counted between two and nine times. The chain joins TRBV7-6 to TRBJ2-1, with TRBD2 matching over 16 bases. This CDR3 is 17 amino acids long. CDR1 is SGHVS and CDR2 is FNYEAQ in the germline V gene. With 4 bases clipped from V and 8 bases from J, the junction kept 8 bases outside the gene matches. This CDR3 is CASSSGLAGGPGDEQFF. CDR3 bases: TGTGCCAGCAGCTCGGGACTAGCGGGAGGGCCTGGCGATGAGCAGTTCTTC.

This clone has only a few counts. The V and J genes are TRBV5-4 and TRBJ2-6; D is unclear. This CDR3 region has 15 residues. V lost 4 bases and J 0 bases, leaving 8 bases between the germline ends. CDR1 is SGHNT and CDR2 is YYREEE in the germline V gene (reference sequence). CDR3 amino acids: CASSPESSGANVLTF. As DNA, the CDR3 is TGTGCCAGCAGCCCCGAGAGCTCTGGGGCCAACGTCCTGACTTTC.

This clone was observed a handful of times. The chain joins TRBV5-1 to TRBJ2-6; D unclear. In germline, CDR1 is SGHRS, CDR2 YFSETQ. V gave up 4 bases and J gave up 3 bases, with 8 bases separating them. This CDR3 has 14 amino acids. The chain's CDR3 is CASSGQRGANVLTF. In nucleotides, the CDR3 is TGCGCCAGCAGCGGCCAACGTGGGGCCAACGTCCTGACTTTC.

The chain couples TRBV15 to TRBJ2-7, with a weak D call TRBD2 (5 bases). V shed 3 bases and J shed 3 bases, with 12 bases lying between them. Looked up from germline, CDR1 is LNHNV and CDR2 is YYDKDF (reference sequence). The CDR3 extends over 14 amino acids. The CDR3 sequence is CATSRSNEGYEQYF. The CDR3 region has the DNA TGTGCCACCAGCAGGTCGAATGAGGGCTACGAGCAGTACTTC.

V usage is TRBV30 and J usage is TRBJ1-1; D perhaps matches TRBD1 (5 bases). The CDR3 has 11 amino acids. Germline V gene sequence: CDR1 GTSNPN, CDR2 SVGIG (reference sequence). Trimming removed 0 bases from V and 9 bases from J, with 8 bases in between. For the CDR3, the DNA is TGTGCCTGGAGTGTAGCAGGGAAAGCTTTCTTT. Amino acids: CAWSVAGKAFF.

Comments on this clone: The identical CDR3 is also encoded by other nucleotide sequences in the sample. The CDR3 loop is CAWSVLSYEQYF. DNA of the CDR3: TGTGCCTGGAGTGTACTCTCCTACGAGCAGTACTTC. This chain links TRBV30 with TRBJ2-7; D gene unclear. CDR3 length equals 12 residues. Germline values: CDR1 GTSNPN, CDR2 SVGIG (reference sequence). Trimming stripped 0 bases from V and 0 bases from J, with 3 bases between.

This clone was seen a few times. V usage is TRBV29-1 and J usage is TRBJ1-1; a possible D gene is TRBD1 (5 bases). Trimming left V 1 base short and J 5 bases short, with 8 bases between. The CDR3 has 12 residues. Germline-derived CDR1 and CDR2 are SQVTM and ANQGSEA. The CDR3 here is CSVEVGGTEAFF. The DNA of the CDR3 is TGCAGCGTTGAAGTGGGGGGGACTGAAGCTTTCTTT.

This clone has only a few counts. The V call is TRBV5-4, the J call TRBJ2-7; D is possibly TRBD1 (6 bases). TRBJ2-5 matches the DNA end more closely, so the J call is doubtful. CDR3 size: 14 residues. The germline V gene encodes CDR1 SGHNT and CDR2 YYREEE (reference sequence). The CDR3: CASSLADRQETQYF. As DNA, the CDR3 is TGTGCCAGCAGCTTGGCGGACAGACAAGAGACCCAGTACTTC.

The chain uses TRBV5-1 and TRBJ2-7; no reliable D call. The CDR3 spans 13 residues. Germline CDR1 is SGHRS and CDR2 is YFSETQ. Trimming left V 0 bases short and J 5 bases short, with 9 bases between. The DNA for the CDR3 is TGCGCCAGCAGCTTGGTCGGGTCCAACGAGCAGTACTTC. Translation gives CASSLVGSNEQYF.

V usage is TRBV2 and J usage is TRBJ2-3; 13 bases fit TRBD2. The CDR3 totals 17 residues. Trimming took 6 bases from V and 0 from J; bases not matched to a gene: 6. Germline CDR1 is SNHLY and CDR2 is FYNNEI. The CDR3 loop reads CASRPGLAGPSTDTQYF. In DNA, the CDR3 is TGTGCCAGCAGACCGGGACTAGCGGGACCAAGCACAGATACGCAGTATTTT.

This clone has more than one count but fewer than ten. The chain recombines TRBV18 with TRBJ1-2, with 8 bases matching TRBD1. Germline V lookup: CDR1 KGHSH, CDR2 LQKENI. Losses at the gene ends were 2 bases for V and 4 bases for J; bases not matched to a gene: 9. The CDR3 is 16 amino acids. The CDR3 DNA is TGTGCCAGCTCACCAGACAGGGGCGCCGCGTTCTATGGCTACACCTTC. As protein: CASSPDRGAAFYGYTF.

This chain uses TRBV7-2 with TRBJ2-3; the D gene is possibly TRBD2 (5 bases). There are 16 residues in the CDR3. Germline CDR1 and CDR2: SGHTA and FQGNSA. Trimming took 2 bases from V and 5 from J, leaving 17 bases between them. The CDR3 DNA sequence: TGTGCCAGCAGCTTACCTACTCGAGGGCGTGGAGATACGCAGTATTTT. This gives the protein CASSLPTRGRGDTQYF.

The CDR3 is CASSVGGQGAEAFF. The CDR3 coding sequence is TGTGCCAGCAGCGTCGGGGGACAGGGCGCTGAAGCTTTCTTT. The chain links TRBV9 to TRBJ1-1; 9 bases fit TRBD1. The CDR3 has 14 residues. Germline V gene data show CDR1 as SGDLS and CDR2 as YYNGEE. V shed 2 bases, J shed 6 bases, and the junction held 5 bases outside the gene matches.

The chain combines TRBV15 with TRBJ2-3, with a tentative D call TRBD2 (6 bases). CDR1 and CDR2 from the germline V gene are LNHNV and YYDKDF (reference sequence). The germline V and J ends were trimmed by 1 base and 2 bases, with 13 bases remaining between them. This CDR3 is built from 16 residues. The CDR3 DNA reads TGTGCCACCAGCAGAGGCTCCGGGACTTTCACAGATACGCAGTATTTT. This codes for CATSRGSGTFTDTQYF.

This rearrangement joins TRBV7-9 to TRBJ2-1; a weak D match, TRBD2 (6 bases). Deletions cut 5 bases from V and 6 bases from J, with 11 bases between. CDR1 and CDR2 (germline): SEHNR, FQNEAQ (reference sequence). The CDR3 consists of 13 residues. The CDR3 DNA follows: TGTGCCAGCAGCCCGCGGGGAGTCAATGAGCAGTTCTTC. Its translation is CASSPRGVNEQFF. Full variable domain (missing parts from reference TRBV7-9 and TRBJ2-1): DTGVSQNPRHKITKRGQNVTFRCDPISEHNRLYWYRQTLGQGPEFLTYFQNEAQLEKSRLLSDRFSAERPKGSFSTLEIQRTEQGDSAMYLCASSPRGVNEQFFGPGTRLTVL.